Following are 16 T cell receptor beta chains from one sample sequenced in a study of cytomegalovirus exposure and HLA in healthy donors. A multiplex PCR was run with 60 Vbeta primers and 13 Jbeta primers. Sequencing used immunoSEQ multiplex PCR; TCRdb keeps in-frame clones, though not all of them. This sample carries approximately 240,000 clones, more than 60% of them seen once, and the ten largest clones take about 2.5%. The sample comprised PBMCs. These receptors were taken from a woman in her sixties or seventies in good health and CMV-seropositive.

In this sample, this clone turned up once. This rearrangement joins TRBV9 to TRBJ2-5; D is uncertain. Germline CDR1 reads SGDLS; CDR2 reads YYNGEE. V lost 5 bases and J 3 bases, leaving 8 bases between the germline ends. This CDR3 region has 12 residues. CDR3 sequence reads: CASSPIKETQYF. CDR3 coding DNA: TGTGCCAGCAGTCCAATCAAAGAGACCCAGTACTTC.

This clone occurred a few times. The DNA of the CDR3 is TGTGCCACCCGAGAGAGCTCCGGGACTCTGTCCTACGAGCAGTACTTC. Protein sequence: CATRESSGTLSYEQYF. The rearrangement uses TRBV10-3 and TRBJ2-7; maybe TRBD2 (6 bases). This CDR3 contains 16 residues. The germline V gene encodes CDR1 ENHRY and CDR2 SYGVKD. V dropped 10 bases and J dropped 1 base, with 23 bases sitting between them.

This sequence joins TRBV29-1 and TRBJ2-1; 8 positions match TRBD1. V was clipped by 4 bases and J by 7 bases; unmatched bases: 12. The CDR3 loop spans 15 amino acids. Germline-derived CDR1 and CDR2 are SQVTM and ANQGSEA. Written as DNA, the CDR3 is TGCAGCGTTGTTCCCCGGGACAGGATGGTGAATGAGCAGTTCTTC. It translates to CSVVPRDRMVNEQFF.

This clone was observed once. This rearrangement joins TRBV6-4 to TRBJ2-7; 7 bases are a match to TRBD1. Unmatched junction bases numbered 3, after V lost 6 bases and J lost 4 bases. In germline, CDR1 is MRHNA, CDR2 SNTAGT. The CDR3 has 12 amino acids. CDR3 DNA: TGTGCCAGCAGGGGGACAGCATACGAGCAGTACTTC. Translated: CASRGTAYEQYF.

The CDR3 loop is CASSSTGGNNEQYF. CDR3 coding DNA: TGTGCCAGCAGTTCGACAGGGGGCAACAACGAGCAGTACTTC. The chain recombines TRBV7-3 with TRBJ2-7; 10 bases match TRBD1. V lost 6 bases to trimming and J lost 5 bases; unmatched junction nucleotides: 7. CDR1 and CDR2 (germline): SGHTA, FQGTGA. This CDR3 has 14 amino acids.

There are a few counts of this clone. V usage is TRBV4-2 and J usage is TRBJ2-3; 12 bases match TRBD2. This CDR3 is 18 amino acids long. The trim removed 0 bases at V and 5 bases at J, leaving 9 bases unmatched. Germline CDR1 LGHNA, CDR2 YNFKEQ. The CDR3 loop reads CASSQDGLAGGRGDTQYF. In DNA form, the CDR3 reads TGTGCCAGCAGCCAAGATGGGCTAGCGGGGGGGCGAGGAGATACGCAGTATTTT.

The V and J genes are TRBV7-9 and TRBJ1-2; D is perhaps TRBD1 (5 bases). V gave up 0 bases and J gave up 3 bases, with 11 bases separating them. CDR1 and CDR2 (germline): SEHNR, FQNEAQ (reference sequence). CDR3 length: 15 amino acids. CDR3 in DNA: TGTGCCAGCAGCTTAGCAGGTGCGGGGGACTATGGCTACACCTTC. Amino acids: CASSLAGAGDYGYTF.

This clone was counted between two and nine times. This chain joins TRBV7-2 and TRBJ2-5, with D unresolved. CDR1 and CDR2 (germline): SGHTA, FQGNSA. The CDR3 is 14 amino acids. V was clipped by 5 bases and J by 5 bases, with 15 bases between them. CDR3: CASSPNALQETQYF. CDR3 coding DNA: TGTGCCAGCAGCCCCAACGCTCTACAGGAGACCCAGTACTTC.

J is TRBJ2-7 and V is TRBV7-2; TRBD2 might be the D (5 bases). Germline V gene sequence: CDR1 SGHTA, CDR2 FQGNSA. V was pared by 2 bases and J by 6 bases, with 5 bases between. The CDR3 has 11 residues. The DNA for the CDR3 is TGTGCCAGCAGCTTACGGGGCGAGCAGTACTTC. This sequence encodes CASSLRGEQYF.

In this sample, this clone turned up once. The chain recombines TRBV28 with TRBJ2-3, with 7 bases fitting TRBD1. The CDR3 consists of 15 residues. With 2 bases clipped from V and 4 bases from J, the junction kept 6 bases outside the gene matches. Germline CDR1 is MDHEN and CDR2 is SYDVKM. DNA of the CDR3: TGTGCCAGCAGTTTAGAGGGGGCTTTGGCAGATACGCAGTATTTT. It specifies CASSLEGALADTQYF. The whole variable domain, remainder taken from reference TRBV28 and TRBJ2-3, is DVKVTQSSRYLVKRTGEKVFLECVQDMDHENMFWYRQDPGLGLRLIYFSYDVKMKEKGDIPEGYSVSREKKERFSLILESASTNQTSMYLCASSLEGALADTQYFGPGTRLTVL.

The chain is built from TRBV4-2 and TRBJ2-7, with 9 bases that match TRBD2. V shed 1 base and J 3 bases; nucleotides not matched to a gene: 4. The CDR3 sequence is 15 residues long. Germline CDR1 is LGHNA and CDR2 is YNFKEQ. CDR3 DNA: TGTGCCAGCAGCCAAGGAGCTAGCGGGATCTACGAGCAGTACTTC. Amino acid sequence: CASSQGASGIYEQYF.

V usage is TRBV2 and J usage is TRBJ2-3, with TRBD2 matching over 9 bases. Looked up from germline, CDR1 is SNHLY and CDR2 is FYNNEI. Trimming took 3 bases from V and 6 from J; bases not matched to a gene: 10. This CDR3 contains 16 residues. CDR3 in DNA: TGTGCCAGCAGTGATTGGGCCAGCGGGGGGCAGGATACGCAGTATTTT. It specifies CASSDWASGGQDTQYF. Supplemented by reference TRBV2 and TRBJ2-3, the full variable domain reads EPEVTQTPSHQVTQMGQEVILRCVPISNHLYFYWYRQILGQKVEFLVSFYNNEISEKSEIFDDQFSVERPDGSNFTLKIRSTKLEDSAMYFCASSDWASGGQDTQYFGPGTRLTVL.

V is TRBV5-1 and J is TRBJ1-4, with D maybe TRBD1 (6 bases). CDR3 length: 15 amino acids. Germline V gene sequence: CDR1 SGHRS, CDR2 YFSETQ. V was pared by 2 bases and J by 3 bases, with 11 bases between. The CDR3 nucleotides are TGCGCCAGCAGCTTACTGACAGGATCTAATGAAAAACTGTTTTTT. This translates into CASSLLTGSNEKLFF.

This clone was observed once. The chain employs TRBV19 and TRBJ2-5; 7 bases match TRBD1. CDR1 and CDR2 from the germline V gene are LNHDA and SQIVND (reference sequence). The CDR3 has 11 residues. Unmatched junction bases numbered 2, after V lost 9 bases and J lost 4 bases. CDR3: CASRQGETQYF. The CDR3, as DNA: TGTGCCAGCCGACAGGGAGAGACCCAGTACTTC. Variable domain in full (rest from reference TRBV19 and TRBJ2-5): DGGITQSPKYLFRKEGQNVTLSCEQNLNHDAMYWYRQDPGQGLRLIYYSQIVNDFQKGDIAEGYSVSREKKESFPLTVTSAQKNPTAFYLCASRQGETQYFGPGTRLLVL.

V usage is TRBV28 and J usage is TRBJ2-7; D unresolved. Trimming cost V 10 bases and J 2 bases, with 15 bases left between them. The CDR3 is made up of 13 amino acids. CDR1 and CDR2 from the germline V gene are MDHEN and SYDVKM. The DNA for the CDR3 is TGTGCCACCGAGACTCACACCCCCTACGAGCAGTACTTC. Translated: CATETHTPYEQYF.

This clone was seen just once. CDR3 amino acids: CASSLRTGAEAFF. In DNA, the CDR3 is TGTGCCAGCAGCCTTCGGACGGGAGCAGAAGCTTTCTTT. V gene TRBV7-9 combines with J gene TRBJ1-1; the D is unclear. The CDR3 totals 13 residues. Trimming took 5 bases from V and 8 from J, leaving 15 bases between them. Germline V gene sequence: CDR1 SEHNR, CDR2 FQNEAQ (reference sequence). Filled out from reference TRBV7-9 and TRBJ1-1, the complete variable domain reads DTGVSQNPRHKITKRGQNVTFRCDPISEHNRLYWYRQTLGQGPEFLTYFQNEAQLEKSRLLSDRFSAERPKGSFSTLEIQRTEQGDSAMYLCASSLRTGAEAFFGQGTRLTVV.